This T cell receptor beta chain was found in a study of CD8 T cells in Susac syndrome. RNA was extracted with the RNeasy kit, and a quantity of about 0.45 to 1 ug was reverse transcribed using random hexamers. Via MiXCR, TCRdb re-called the immunoSEQ multiplex PCR reads, giving one row per CDR3 protein. The table has under 150,000 distinct CDR3 sequences, approximately 90% seen once. Trimming removed 4 bases from V and 5 bases from J; junction bases left unmatched: 11. CDR1 is SQVTM and CDR2 is ANQGSEA in the germline V gene. This CDR3 spans 14 amino acids. The sample consisted of CD8+ T cells from PBMCs. The chain employs TRBV29-1 and TRBJ2-7, with 7 bases lining up with TRBD1. The receptor was isolated from a human donor with multiple sclerosis. The CDR3 here is CSVAPGQVVDEQYF. CDR3 nucleotides: TGCAGCGTTGCCCCAGGACAGGTAGTTGACGAGCAGTACTTC.